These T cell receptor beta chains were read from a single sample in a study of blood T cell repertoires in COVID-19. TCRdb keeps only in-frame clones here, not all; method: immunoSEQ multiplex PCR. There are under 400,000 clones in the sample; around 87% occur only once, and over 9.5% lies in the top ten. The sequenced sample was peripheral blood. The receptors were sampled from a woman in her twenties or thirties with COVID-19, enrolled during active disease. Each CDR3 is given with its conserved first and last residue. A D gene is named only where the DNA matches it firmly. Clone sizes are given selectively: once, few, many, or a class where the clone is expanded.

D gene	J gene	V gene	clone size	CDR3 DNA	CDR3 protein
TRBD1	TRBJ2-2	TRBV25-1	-	TGTGCCAGCAGAAGACAGGGGTGGTACGGGGAGCTGTTTTTT	CASRRQGWYGELFF
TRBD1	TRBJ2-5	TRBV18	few	TGTGCCAGCTCACCGGGACAGCAAGAGACCCAGTACTTC	CASSPGQQETQYF
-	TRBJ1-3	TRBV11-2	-	TGTGCCAGCAGCCCCGGACTGAGTGGAAACACCATATATTTT	CASSPGLSGNTIYF
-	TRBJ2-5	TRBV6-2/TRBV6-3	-	TGTGCCAGCAGTTATACAGGGAACCAAGAGACCCAGTACTTC	CASSYTGNQETQYF
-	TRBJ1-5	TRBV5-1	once	TGCGCCAGCAGCTCTGGTGGCGGCGGACCCCAGCATTTT	CASSSGGGGPQHF
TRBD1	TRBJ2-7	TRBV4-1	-	TGCGCCAGCAGCCACCCGGGACAGACCTACGAGCAGTACTTC	CASSHPGQTYEQYF
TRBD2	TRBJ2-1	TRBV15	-	TGTGCCACCAGCAGAGTTAGCGGGAGGGGCTATGAGCAGTTCTTC	CATSRVSGRGYEQFF
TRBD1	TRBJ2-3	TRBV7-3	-	TGTGCCAGCAGCGACAGGGGGCTGGGAGATACGCAGTATTTT	CASSDRGLGDTQYF
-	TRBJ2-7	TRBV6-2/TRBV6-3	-	TGTGCCAGCAGTCGTACAGAAACCTACGAGCAGTACTTC	CASSRTETYEQYF
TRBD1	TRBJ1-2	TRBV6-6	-	TGTGCCAGCATGGGACCGGGACAGGGGGATTTTGGGGGCTACACCTTC	CASMGPGQGDFGGYTF